Listed here is a single TCR beta chain. What it binds is not known. The data belong to a study of cytomegalovirus exposure and HLA in healthy donors. Study-wide findings and caveats: With further analysis later on, most CMV-associated TCR beta chains appeared HLA-restricted.

Donors were ostensibly healthy at sampling, although undocumented immune exposures were probable. The PCR used 60 Vbeta and 13 Jbeta primers. Only in-frame clones appear in the TCRdb table, and some are missing; sequencing was by immunoSEQ multiplex PCR. This repertoire shows roughly 100,000 clones, roughly 82% found once; its top ten account for about 3.7%. Trimming pared 0 bases from V and 6 bases from J, leaving 21 bases between. CDR1 is SEHNR and CDR2 is FQNEAQ in the germline V gene (reference sequence). This CDR3 has 17 amino acids. The gene calls are TRBV7-9 and TRBJ2-7; a possible D gene is TRBD1 (5 bases). Sequencing used PBMCs. The clonotype comes from a man in his thirties or forties in good health and CMV-seropositive. The CDR3 coding sequence is TGTGCCAGCAGCTTAGCGATGAGCAGGGAAGGTCAATTCGAGCAGTACTTC. Its translation: CASSLAMSREGQFEQYF. The variable domain in full, with the rest retrieved from reference TRBV7-9 and TRBJ2-7, is DTGVSQNPRHKITKRGQNVTFRCDPISEHNRLYWYRQTLGQGPEFLTYFQNEAQLEKSRLLSDRFSAERPKGSFSTLEIQRTEQGDSAMYLCASSLAMSREGQFEQYFGPGTRLTVT.